This T cell receptor beta chain originates from a study of high-grade serous ovarian cancer treatment subgroups. Findings and caveats of the study: Spatial context was lost because tumors were sequenced in bulk. CDR1 and CDR2 were left unanalyzed; analyses focused on CDR3.

Repertoires were generated with immunoSEQ multiplex PCR, while TCRdb's copy carries only in-frame clones and drops some. The sample consists of about 7,600 clones, around 72% of them appearing once. As concerns this clone: As yet, its antigen is unknown.

Tumor samples were taken before definitive surgery or chemotherapy. The V end was cut by 1 base, the J end by 1 base, with 8 bases between. This CDR3 has 15 residues. The germline V gene has CDR1 SGHTA and CDR2 FQGTGA. The receptor comes from a human donor with high-grade serous ovarian cancer. Sequencing was performed on tumor tissue. The chain has TRBV7-3 and TRBJ1-3; D is ambiguous. For the CDR3, the DNA is TGTGCCAGCAGCTTAAGTCCCGGTTCTGGAAACACCATATATTTT. It encodes CASSLSPGSGNTIYF.